Presented here are 21 T cell receptor beta chains from one specimen sequenced in a study of T-cell reconstitution after alpha-beta-depleted transplantation in children. Whole-study results and caveats: One year after transplant, T-cell counts and diversity came mostly from newly produced T cells.

Preparing the TCRbeta library involved the use of unique molecular identifiers. TCRdb redid the calling of the PCR reads with MiXCR, one entry per CDR3 protein. The sample holds 330,000 or so distinct CDR3 sequences, 7.5% to 9% seen once. For these TCRs, the target antigens are not known. This specimen consisted of peripheral blood, obtained 360 days after TCRalphabeta/CD19-depleted stem cell transplant. These receptors all stem from a female patient aged 2-9 years who had a stem cell transplant for Fanconi anemia, so the T cells may come from the graft donor.

This clonotype was counted at least ten times. This chain uses TRBV27 with TRBJ2-7; D may be TRBD1 or TRBD2 (5 bases each). The length of the CDR3 is 14 residues. Per germline, CDR1 MNHEY and CDR2 SMNVEV (reference sequence). V dropped 3 bases and J dropped 2 bases, with 11 bases sitting between them. CDR3 nucleotides: TGTGCCAGCAGTTTTTCTAGGGGACCCTACGAGCAGTACTTC. Translation: CASSFSRGPYEQYF.

This clonotype showed up many times. V gene TRBV7-9 combines with J gene TRBJ2-7, with a possible D match to TRBD1 (7 bases). CDR3 length equals 14 residues. V was clipped by 2 bases and J by 3 bases, with 11 bases between them. Per the germline V gene, CDR1 is SEHNR and CDR2 is FQNEAQ (reference sequence). CDR3 in amino acids: CASSLSQGGYEQYF. CDR3 sequence (DNA): TGTGCCAGCAGCTTAAGTCAGGGGGGCTACGAGCAGTACTTC. The whole variable domain, remainder taken from reference TRBV7-9 and TRBJ2-7, is DTGVSQNPRHKITKRGQNVTFRCDPISEHNRLYWYRQTLGQGPEFLTYFQNEAQLEKSRLLSDRFSAERPKGSFSTLEIQRTEQGDSAMYLCASSLSQGGYEQYFGPGTRLTVT.

This clonotype was seen ten or more times. The CDR3 DNA reads as TGTGCCAGCAGCGTAGTAGCCGAACCCGGGAGAAGGGAAGAAAAACTGTTTTTT. It specifies CASSVVAEPGRREEKLFF. V is TRBV9 and J is TRBJ1-4; unclear D gene. Germline CDR1 SGDLS, CDR2 YYNGEE. The CDR3 spans 18 residues. V was pared by 0 bases and J by 8 bases, with 23 bases between.

This sequence joins TRBV7-2 and TRBJ2-7, with D possibly being TRBD1 or TRBD2 (5 bases each). The germline V gene encodes CDR1 SGHTA and CDR2 FQGNSA. CDR3 size: 14 residues. The germline V and J ends were trimmed by 6 bases and 3 bases, with 15 bases remaining between them. For the CDR3, the DNA is TGTGCCAGCAGGACTACCGTCCAGGGCTACGAGCAGTACTTC. Amino acids: CASRTTVQGYEQYF.

There are a few counts of this clonotype. The gene calls are TRBV18 and TRBJ1-1; TRBD1 is a possible D gene (5 bases). V was shortened by 3 bases and J by 4 bases, with 15 bases between the two germline ends. Germline V gives CDR1 KGHSH, CDR2 LQKENI. This CDR3 is 15 amino acids long. The CDR3 is CASSPGRVGGTEAFF. CDR3 in DNA: TGTGCCAGCTCACCGGGCAGGGTGGGTGGCACTGAAGCTTTCTTT. The whole variable domain, filled in from reference TRBV18 and TRBJ1-1, reads NAGVMQNPRHLVRRRGQEARLRCSPMKGHSHVYWYRQLPEEGLKFMVYLQKENIIDESGMPKERFSAEFPKEGPSILRIQQVVRGDSAAYFCASSPGRVGGTEAFFGQGTRLTVV.

Many counts were recorded for this clonotype. The chain has TRBV27 and TRBJ2-2, with a possible D match to TRBD2 (5 bases). CDR1 is MNHEY and CDR2 is SMNVEV in the germline V gene (reference sequence). CDR3 length: 13 residues. V was cut by 3 bases and J by 5 bases, with 7 bases left in between. The CDR3 DNA reads TGTGCCAGCAGTTTCCCGGGAACCGGGGAGCTGTTTTTT. This gives the protein CASSFPGTGELFF.

This clonotype came up many times. This sequence joins TRBV4-1 and TRBJ2-3, with TRBD1 matching over 9 bases. CDR3 length: 15 residues. V was pared by 0 bases and J by 4 bases, with 2 bases of the junction left unmatched. The germline V gene encodes CDR1 MGHRA and CDR2 YSYEKL. CDR3 DNA sequence: TGCGCCAGCAGCCAAGAAGGACAGGGGCCAGATACGCAGTATTTT. Translation gives CASSQEGQGPDTQYF.

This clonotype was detected many times. The rearrangement links TRBV6-5 to TRBJ2-7, with D unclear. CDR3 length: 14 amino acids. Deletions cut 2 bases from V and 4 bases from J, with 12 bases between. From germline, CDR1 is MNHEY and CDR2 SVGAGI. The CDR3: CASSYPSQSYEQYF. As DNA, the CDR3 is TGTGCCAGCAGTTACCCCAGTCAGTCGTACGAGCAGTACTTC.

This clonotype was seen only a few times. This chain connects TRBV18 to TRBJ2-1, with a tentative D call TRBD1 (7 bases). Germline CDR1 and CDR2: KGHSH and LQKENI. V lost 3 bases to trimming and J lost 2 bases, with 11 bases between them. The CDR3 runs 15 residues. The CDR3: CASSPGRGAYNEQFF. CDR3 in DNA: TGTGCCAGCTCACCGGGCAGGGGGGCCTACAATGAGCAGTTCTTC.

This clonotype was recorded at least ten times. The genes are TRBV14 and TRBJ2-1; D is unclear. Germline-derived CDR1 and CDR2 are SGHDN and FVKESK. Trimming removed 4 bases from V and 8 bases from J, with 18 bases in between. This CDR3 has 15 residues. CDR3 sequence reads: CASSRLIISVDEQFF. The CDR3 DNA sequence: TGTGCCAGCAGCCGACTGATTATATCAGTTGATGAGCAGTTCTTC.

This clonotype was detected ten times or more. The V call is TRBV6-5, the J call TRBJ2-7; D perhaps matches TRBD1 (6 bases). This CDR3 spans 16 amino acids. Germline CDR1 reads MNHEY; CDR2 reads SVGAGI. V was clipped by 0 bases and J by 4 bases, with 16 bases between them. The DNA for the CDR3 is TGTGCCAGCAGTTACTCGTTTGGACAGAGGCTTTACGAGCAGTACTTC. Amino acids: CASSYSFGQRLYEQYF.

This clonotype was picked up a small number of times. The rearrangement uses TRBV28 and TRBJ2-5; D not resolved. Trimming took 6 bases from V and 3 from J, leaving 5 bases between them. Looked up from germline, CDR1 is MDHEN and CDR2 is SYDVKM. The CDR3 totals 11 residues. The CDR3 here is CASRTKETQYF. The CDR3 nucleotides are TGTGCCAGCAGGACAAAAGAGACCCAGTACTTC.

The gene calls are TRBV5-1 and TRBJ1-5, with TRBD1 identical over 7 bases. The CDR3 consists of 14 residues. Germline V gives CDR1 SGHRS, CDR2 YFSETQ. V lost 7 bases to trimming and J lost 5 bases; unmatched junction nucleotides: 9. CDR3 sequence (DNA): TGCGCCAGCCGAACAGGGGACGGGGATCAGCCCCAGCATTTT. It specifies CASRTGDGDQPQHF.

In its sample, this clonotype was seen many times. The genes are TRBV2 and TRBJ2-3, with a tentative D call TRBD2 (6 bases). Trimming pared 8 bases from V and 9 bases from J, leaving 27 bases between. Germline V CDR1 and CDR2: SNHLY, FYNNEI. This CDR3 is 16 amino acids long. The CDR3 sequence: CASGSIRGSPFDTQYF. DNA of the CDR3: TGTGCCAGCGGGAGTATTCGGGGGTCCCCCTTCGACACGCAGTATTTT.

This clonotype occurred many times. The rearrangement uses TRBV4-1 and TRBJ2-1; D uncertain. This CDR3 has 14 amino acids. Germline loops: CDR1 MGHRA, CDR2 YSYEKL. V was trimmed by 0 bases and J by 1 base, leaving 4 bases between them. CDR3 residues: CASSQDQSYNEQFF. The CDR3 coding sequence is TGCGCCAGCAGCCAAGATCAGTCCTACAATGAGCAGTTCTTC.

This clonotype showed up just a few times. J is TRBJ2-7 and V is TRBV20-1; no clear D. Trimming left V 3 bases short and J 1 base short, with 7 bases between. This CDR3 spans 12 amino acids. Looked up from germline, CDR1 is DFQATT and CDR2 is SNEGSKA (reference sequence). The CDR3 nucleotides read TGCAGTGCTAGGATAACATCCTACGAGCAGTACGTC. Translated, it gives CSARITSYEQYV.

The chain joins TRBV3-1 to TRBJ2-3; D possibly matches TRBD1 or TRBD2 (5 bases each). Germline values: CDR1 LGHDT, CDR2 YNNKEL (reference sequence). Trimming removed 3 bases at V and 7 bases at J, with 8 bases between. The CDR3 loop spans 12 amino acids. The CDR3 DNA reads as TGTGCCAGCAGCCAGGGGGATAATACGCAGTATTTT. Translated, it gives CASSQGDNTQYF.

In its sample, this clonotype was seen a few times. The J gene is TRBJ1-2, the V gene TRBV4-1; D gene ambiguous. The CDR3 extends over 17 amino acids. CDR1 is MGHRA, CDR2 YSYEKL, per germline. V lost 6 bases to trimming and J lost 1 base, with 21 bases between them. CDR3 region: CASRPMGRKYHNYGYTF. CDR3 in DNA: TGCGCCAGCAGACCCATGGGGAGGAAATATCATAACTATGGCTACACCTTC.

The genes are TRBV27 and TRBJ2-7; TRBD2 matches at 11 bases. The germline V gene encodes CDR1 MNHEY and CDR2 SMNVEV (reference sequence). Trimming cost V 0 bases and J 5 bases; bases outside gene matches: 9. This CDR3 contains 17 residues. DNA for the CDR3: TGTGCCAGCAGTTTATCGTTGCTACTAGCGGGAGTGGACGAGCAGTACTTC. Translation gives CASSLSLLLAGVDEQYF.

A few counts support this clonotype. The CDR3 DNA reads TGCGCCAGCAGCTTGGGGCTGTTTGGGGGCACAGATACGCAGTATTTT. It is translated as CASSLGLFGGTDTQYF. The V call is TRBV5-1, the J call TRBJ2-3; D gene uncertain. Trimming stripped 0 bases from V and 1 base from J, with 12 bases between. Per the germline V gene, CDR1 is SGHRS and CDR2 is YFSETQ. The CDR3 consists of 16 residues.

This clonotype has a handful of counts. The genes are TRBV13 and TRBJ2-3, with 8 bases identical to TRBD2. V shed 5 bases, J shed 4 bases, and the junction held 8 bases outside the gene matches. The CDR3 loop spans 15 amino acids. Germline loops: CDR1 PRHDT, CDR2 FYEKMQ (reference sequence). The CDR3 protein is CASSPRTSWADTQYF. Written as DNA, the CDR3 is TGTGCCAGCAGCCCCAGGACTAGCTGGGCAGATACGCAGTATTTT.